These 6 T cell receptor beta chains were all obtained from the same sample, sequenced in a study of blood T cells in healthy people across ages. The authors ran a second PCR of about 6 to 11 cycles using a sample-barcoded 5' primer and a J-beta primer mix. In TCRdb, the 5' RACE reads were re-called with MiXCR into one record per CDR3 protein. The table records 760,000 or so distinct CDR3 sequences, 20% to 25% of them present only once. The same sample was also used in a study of T cells of mothers and their children.

The source material was blood. Receptors were obtained from a boy between 10 and 17 years old in good health.

The gene calls are TRBV7-6 and TRBJ2-1, with 12 bases identical to TRBD2. V shed 4 bases, J shed 7 bases, and the junction held 8 bases outside the gene matches. Germline V gives CDR1 SGHVS, CDR2 FNYEAQ. The CDR3 is made up of 16 amino acids. The CDR3 region has the DNA TGTGCCAGCAGCTCTCCACTAGCGGGAGGCGGGAATGAGCAGTTCTTC. As protein: CASSSPLAGGGNEQFF.

This clonotype was counted a few times. The J gene is TRBJ2-7, the V gene TRBV20-1; 10 nucleotides agree with TRBD2. The CDR3 is 16 amino acids. CDR1 and CDR2 (germline): DFQATT, SNEGSKA (reference sequence). After removal of 4 bases from V and 5 bases from J, the junction contained 14 bases not matched to a gene. CDR3 residues: CSATALLAGQADEQYF. In DNA, the CDR3 is TGCAGTGCTACCGCGCTACTAGCGGGGCAGGCGGACGAGCAGTACTTC.

The chain combines TRBV9 with TRBJ2-7; 13 bases fit TRBD2. Germline V gene lookup returns CDR1 SGDLS and CDR2 YYNGEE. Trimming cost V 4 bases and J 3 bases; bases outside gene matches: 7. CDR3 length: 16 residues. The CDR3 DNA follows: TGTGCCAGCAGCTCTAGGACTAGCGGGAGTTTCTACGAGCAGTACTTC. Its protein is CASSSRTSGSFYEQYF.

The chain is built from TRBV20-1 and TRBJ2-7, with 7 bases matching TRBD1. V lost 0 bases to trimming and J lost 2 bases; unmatched junction nucleotides: 10. The CDR3 sequence is 16 residues long. Germline-derived CDR1 and CDR2 are DFQATT and SNEGSKA (reference sequence). The DNA of the CDR3 is TGCAGTGCTAGAGATAGTGTCGGGACAGCAACCTACGAGCAGTACTTC. Translation gives CSARDSVGTATYEQYF.

This clonotype was picked up a small number of times. The J gene is TRBJ2-5, the V gene TRBV20-1; TRBD2 matches at 7 bases. The CDR3 is 11 residues long. CDR1 and CDR2 from the germline V gene are DFQATT and SNEGSKA (reference sequence). Unmatched junction bases numbered 4, after V lost 7 bases and J lost 5 bases. This CDR3 reads CSGLATETQYF. As DNA, the CDR3 is TGCAGTGGACTAGCCACTGAGACCCAGTACTTC.

This clonotype showed up just a few times. The chain couples TRBV4-1 to TRBJ2-1; D is unclear. CDR3 length: 14 amino acids. V lost 2 bases and J 2 bases, leaving 7 bases between the germline ends. The germline V gene encodes CDR1 MGHRA and CDR2 YSYEKL. CDR3 coding DNA: TGCGCCAGCAGCCAACCTGAGCCCTACAATGAGCAGTTCTTC. This sequence encodes CASSQPEPYNEQFF.